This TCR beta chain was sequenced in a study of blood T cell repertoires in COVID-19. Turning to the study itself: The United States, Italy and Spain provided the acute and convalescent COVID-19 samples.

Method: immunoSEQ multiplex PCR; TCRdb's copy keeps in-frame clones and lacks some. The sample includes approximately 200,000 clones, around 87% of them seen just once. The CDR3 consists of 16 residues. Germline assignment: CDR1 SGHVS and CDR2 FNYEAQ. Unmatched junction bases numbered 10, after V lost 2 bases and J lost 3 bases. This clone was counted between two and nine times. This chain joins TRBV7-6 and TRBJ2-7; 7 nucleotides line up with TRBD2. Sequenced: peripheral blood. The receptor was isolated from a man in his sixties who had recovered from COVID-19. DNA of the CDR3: TGTGCCAGCAGCTTATCAGGCCCCGGGGGGTACTACGAGCAGTACTTC. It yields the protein CASSLSGPGGYYEQYF.